This T cell receptor beta chain derives from a study of vaccination and CD4 T cells after COVID-19 (dated 2022 in TCRdb). A note on the overall study: The convalescent cohort comprised six males and four females, including two Hispanic individuals, seven Caucasians, two Asians and one multiracial person. Post-vaccine blood samples were collected a median of approximately 77 days after the second vaccine dose, ranging from roughly 12 to 250 days. In around nine COVID-19 convalescent patients and 4 infection-naive healthy vaccine recipients, the spike-specific CD4+ TCR repertoire before mRNA vaccination was compared with the repertoire after mRNA vaccination. Each participant got two doses of either the Pfizer-BioNTech BNT162b2 vaccine (n=8) or the Moderna mRNA-1273 vaccine (n=2). Post-COVID blood samples were collected from convalescent patients a median of approximately 93 days after diagnosis, with a range of about 30 to 161 days. Control cultures used a CEFX viral epitope pool as positive control, an HIV-1 Nef peptide pool as negative control, or no peptide. Culture stimuli were overlapping spike peptide pools from SARS-CoV-2 and from the common cold coronaviruses HCoV-NL63, HCoV-OC43 and HCoV-229E. Memory CD4+ T cell crossreactivity between SARS-CoV-2 and common cold coronavirus spike proteins was assessed at the TCR clonotype level in an earlier paper using these donors. The research as a whole found: In convalescent patients, a median approximately 90% of post-vaccine SARS-CoV-2-reactive clones were detected only after vaccination, suggesting vaccine-specific priming. The median number of SARS-CoV-2-reactive clonotypes rose from 21 after infection to 38 after vaccination, but the change was not significant. Of the vaccine-specific clones in convalescent patients, 304 of 307, or nearly all, reacted only to SARS-CoV-2 spike and did not cross-react with common cold coronaviruses. The number of convalescent patients in the study was relatively small, and the study did not examine early timepoints following natural infection.

Library preparation employed PCR. DNA from cultured CD4+ T cells was subjected to TCR sequencing with the Oncomine TCR Beta short-read assay at the Johns Hopkins FTIC core. The QIAamp micro DNA kit was used to extract genomic DNA from the cultured CD4+ T cells. Oncomine TCR Beta libraries from cultured CD4+ T cells were pooled with unique dual indexes and sequenced on an Illumina iSeq 100. From the authors' description of their analysis: Non-productive sequences were removed, and CDR3s that did not start with C, did not end with F or W, or were shorter than 7 amino acids were discarded. The MANAFEST web application identified antigen-specific clonotypes by comparing peptide-stimulated wells against reference wells and other culture wells. An FDR below 0.05, an odds ratio above 5, and a productive frequency above 0.1% in at least two of three replicate wells were required for clones to be considered positive. Clonotypes that were significantly expanded in both SARS-CoV-2 spike wells and at least one common cold coronavirus spike condition were defined as cross-reactive. Similarity between CDR3 sequences was evaluated in R version 3.6.1 using Levenshtein distances (stringdist) and unrooted phylogenetic trees (ape). TCRdb applied fastp at Q25 and MiXCR to the public reads, then kept only in-frame beta chains. Records with the same CDR3 protein are collapsed into one entry carrying the most frequent genes and DNA. TCRdb, not the original authors, processed these V and J calls. The sample table shows 6,100 or so distinct CDR3 sequences, and 40% to 50% are seen once. The ten largest clones represent roughly two fifths of the sample.

What the treatment or condition label conveys for this sample: approximately nine-day PBMC culture with coronavirus spike peptide pools or control peptides (ViraFEST assay). CD4+ T cells from unexposed donors were collected before the COVID-19 pandemic (2011-2018). To expand antigen-specific T cells with peptide pools and then pick out the expanded clonotypes through TCR sequencing, the study relied on the ViraFEST assay. Fewer than 2.5 million PBMCs per well were cultured in IMDM with 5% human AB serum and 8 to 10 IU/ml IL-2, plus 10 ug/ml peptide pools. On days 3 and 7, half of the culture medium was replaced with fresh IL-2-containing medium. After about 10 days of culture, CD4+ T cells were isolated by negative selection using the EasySep CD4+ T cell isolation kit. As cell number allowed, CD4+ T cells from unexposed donors were tested for reactivity to SARS-CoV-2 S and N and to four common cold coronavirus spike pools. Ficoll-Paque Plus gradient centrifugation was used to isolate PBMCs from whole blood, and the isolated PBMCs were then either used fresh or cryopreserved at -140C. Triplicate wells were generally used for each culture condition. The leukapheresis product for the unexposed donors was obtained through commercial purchase.

A note on this clonotype: The antigen it recognizes is unknown. No per-base quality is available; no much larger clone lies one base away.

The TCR comes from a human donor in good health. The material sequenced was CD4+ T cells from blood, cultured in vitro.

The nucleotide sequence reads as follows: TGTGCCAGCAGTCAAAACCGGGACAGGGCGGACGAGCAGTACTTC. Its translation reads: CASSQNRDRADEQYF. The rearranged chain carries TRBV7-6 and TRBJ2-7, with 9 junctional bases fitting TRBD1. Germline trimming amounts to 6 bases on V and 5 bases on J, with 11 as the count of junction bases outside the gene matches. Counted from cysteine to phenylalanine, this CDR3 has 15 amino acids. Only the CDR3 DNA is retained, 45 bases long and in frame from the first base. The germline V gene supplies CDR1 SGHVS and CDR2 FNYEAQ.